This entry lists 20 T cell receptor beta chains sequenced from one sample in a study of tumor-infiltrating lymphocytes in primary liver carcinoma (dated by TCRdb to 2016 to 2017). Blood RNA was extracted from unsorted whole blood with TRIzol reagent; germline DNA came from the DNeasy Blood & Tissue kit. The data were produced on an Illumina HiSeq 2500. Using a constant-region primer and ProtoScript II reverse transcriptase, TCRbeta-specific cDNA was reverse-transcribed from 400 to 550 ng total RNA. The TCRbeta libraries were prepared through three rounds of nested multiplex PCR following a slightly modified ARM-PCR procedure. The first two PCR rounds used multiplex TRBV1-TRBV30 forward primers with a Cbeta reverse primer, each for approximately 11 cycles. TCRdb applied fastp at Q25 and MiXCR to the public reads, then kept only in-frame beta chains. All rows with the same CDR3 protein become a single entry with the most common DNA and genes. This sample is represented by about 200,000 distinct CDR3 sequences; approximately 64% of them were singletons. The ten top clones hold roughly 6.4% of the sample.

The sequencing sample was made of peripheral blood. The receptors originated from a woman aged 55 to 70 with primary liver carcinoma and hepatitis B virus infection.

A remark on this clonotype: The germline gene is not matched at one end of the junction; a read error may be the cause. The chain joins TRBV7-9 to TRBJ2-3; TRBD2 matches 16 bases. This CDR3 spans 16 amino acids. Germline CDR1 and CDR2: SEHNR and FQNEAQ (reference sequence). The CDR3: CASSSGLAGGTDTQCF. DNA of the CDR3: TGTGCCAGCAGCTCGGGACTAGCGGGAGGGACAGATACGCAGTGTTTT.

As for this clonotype: This is likely a read error, given that the CDR3 carries no conserved phenylalanine or tryptophan at its end. The rearrangement joins TRBV11-1 to TRBJ2-1; tentative D call: TRBD2 (5 bases). The CDR3 has 15 residues. Germline lookup yields CDR1 SGHAT and CDR2 FQDESV (reference sequence). CDR3: CASSLGETTYDEQFY. The CDR3 coding sequence is TGTGCCAGCAGCTTAGGGGAGACGACCTACGATGAGCAGTTCTAC.

In regard to this clonotype: One end of the junction does not line up with germline, which may come from a read error. The chain couples TRBV29-1 to TRBJ2-3; tentatively, D is TRBD1 (6 bases). The CDR3 spans 16 residues. Germline V lookup: CDR1 SQVTM, CDR2 ANQGSEA. This CDR3 reads CSDEGSQGLSTDTQYF. CDR3 DNA sequence: TGCAGCGATGAAGGGAGTCAGGGGCTTTCCACAGATACGCAGTATTTT.

This clonotype appeared many times. The chain carries TRBV6-5 and TRBJ1-2; 7 positions match TRBD1. CDR1 and CDR2 from the germline V gene are MNHEY and SVGAGI. V lost 6 bases, J lost 8 bases, and 12 bases stayed unmatched. The CDR3 runs 14 residues. CDR3 bases: TGTGCCAGCAGCCAACCGGGACAGATTTTGGGCTACACCTTC. Amino acids: CASSQPGQILGYTF.

This clonotype was detected once. This chain's CDR3 is CASSRQGQPQHF. The CDR3 DNA reads TGTGCCAGTAGTCGACAGGGTCAGCCCCAGCATTTT. This chain connects TRBV19 to TRBJ1-5; 7 bases map to TRBD1. Germline V gives CDR1 LNHDA, CDR2 SQIVND (reference sequence). The CDR3 runs to 12 residues. V lost 5 bases and J lost 6; bases outside the gene matches: 1. The complete variable domain, with remaining parts taken from reference TRBV19 and TRBJ1-5, reads DGGITQSPKYLFRKEGQNVTLSCEQNLNHDAMYWYRQDPGQGLRLIYYSQIVNDFQKGDIAEGYSVSREKKESFPLTVTSAQKNPTAFYLCASSRQGQPQHFGDGTRLSIL.

The chain carries TRBV14 and TRBJ2-5, with D unresolved. The CDR3 covers 12 residues. From germline, CDR1 is SGHDN and CDR2 FVKESK. V was clipped by 1 base and J by 5 bases, with 5 bases between them. The CDR3 bases are TGTGCCAGCAGCCAAGTGGGGGAGACCCAGTACTTC. Translation gives CASSQVGETQYF.

This clonotype was observed at least ten times. This chain connects TRBV30 to TRBJ1-2; D may be TRBD1 (5 bases). Trimming took off 3 bases at V and 0 bases at J, with 11 bases between the two ends. The CDR3 covers 14 residues. Germline CDR1 is GTSNPN and CDR2 is SVGIG (reference sequence). CDR3 residues: CAWSVDRANYGYTF. The CDR3 DNA follows: TGTGCCTGGAGCGTTGACAGAGCTAACTATGGCTACACCTTC. The variable domain in full, completed from reference TRBV30 and TRBJ1-2, reads SQTIHQWPATLVQPVGSPLSLECTVEGTSNPNLYWYRQAAGRGLQLLFYSVGIGQISSEVPQNLSASRPQDRQFILSSKKLLLSDSGFYLCAWSVDRANYGYTFGSGTRLTVV.

Note on this clonotype: A much bigger clone sits one base away, suggesting this may be a read error. The chain combines TRBV29-1 with TRBJ1-1, with D perhaps TRBD1 (6 bases). CDR1 and CDR2 from the germline V gene are SQVTM and ANQGSEA. The CDR3 has 13 amino acids. V was trimmed by 4 bases and J by 2 bases, leaving 11 bases between them. The CDR3 DNA sequence: TGCAGCGTTGGAGTGGGGACAAACACTGAAGCTTTCTTT. It codes for CSVGVGTNTEAFF.

This chain uses TRBV10-3 with TRBJ1-5, with D possibly being TRBD1 (6 bases). Germline-derived CDR1 and CDR2 are ENHRY and SYGVKD. This CDR3 contains 14 residues. V was trimmed by 9 bases and J by 0 bases, leaving 12 bases between them. The CDR3 DNA reads as TGTGCCATTAAGGACAGCAATAGCAATCAGCCCCAGCATTTT. Protein: CAIKDSNSNQPQHF.

With respect to this clonotype: A much larger clone lies a single base off, so this may be a read error. A read error is likely, as this CDR3 ends without the conserved phenylalanine or tryptophan. The V and J genes are TRBV4-2 and TRBJ2-3, with no clear D. V was cut by 4 bases and J by 5 bases, with 13 bases left in between. This CDR3 has 14 amino acids. Germline values: CDR1 LGHNA, CDR2 YNFKEQ. This chain's CDR3 is CASSPAIVGDTQYS. CDR3 coding DNA: TGTGCCAGCAGCCCTGCAATAGTAGGAGATACGCAGTATTCT.

A word on this clonotype: A much larger clonotype is one base distant, so this may be a read error. The chain is built from TRBV6-1 and TRBJ2-7, with D perhaps TRBD1 (6 bases). CDR1 is MNHNS, CDR2 SASEGT, per germline. The CDR3 length is 15 residues. Deletions cut 2 bases from V and 6 bases from J, with 17 bases between. CDR3 bases: TGTGCCAGCAGTGAAATCCCAGGGGCGTGGGCCGAGCAGTACTTC. Translating gives CASSEIPGAWAEQYF.

The V gene is TRBV11-2, the J gene TRBJ2-6; weak D call: TRBD1 (5 bases). CDR1 SGHAT and CDR2 FQNNGV come from the germline V gene. The CDR3 extends over 18 amino acids. Trimming removed 2 bases at V and 17 bases at J, with 31 bases between. Here the CDR3 DNA reads TGTGCCAGCAGCTTACCCCAGGGTAGTTTGTCTGGGGCCAACGTAATGACTTTC. Its protein product is CASSLPQGSLSGANVMTF.

This clonotype was counted only a few times. V and J are TRBV5-4 and TRBJ2-7; 8 nucleotides agree with TRBD2. Germline loops: CDR1 SGHNT, CDR2 YYREEE (reference sequence). The CDR3 totals 15 residues. V was pared by 4 bases and J by 5 bases, with 11 bases of the junction left unmatched. The CDR3 DNA reads as TGTGCCAGCAGCAGGTGGAGCGGGAGTAGGGACGAGCAGTACTTC. It yields the protein CASSRWSGSRDEQYF.

In its sample, this clonotype was seen many times. The chain carries TRBV6-6 and TRBJ1-2; 8 bases are a match to TRBD1. Germline CDR1 is MNHNY and CDR2 is SVGAGI (reference sequence). Trimming cost V 4 bases and J 0 bases; bases outside gene matches: 4. The CDR3 spans 15 residues. In DNA, the CDR3 is TGTGCCAGCAGTTCGACAGGGGTAGCTAACTATGGCTACACCTTC. Its translation is CASSSTGVANYGYTF.

The chain combines TRBV10-3 with TRBJ2-5; no clear D. V lost 4 bases to trimming and J lost 7 bases, with 10 bases between them. The CDR3 consists of 12 residues. The germline gives CDR1 ENHRY, CDR2 SYGVKD. The CDR3 nucleotides are TGTGCCATCAGTGGGTCCGGTGGGACCCAGTACTTC. Its protein is CAISGSGGTQYF.

In its sample, this clonotype ranks as medium-sized. The chain employs TRBV11-2 and TRBJ2-7, with 10 bases fitting TRBD2. Per germline, CDR1 SGHAT and CDR2 FQNNGV. The V segment lost 5 bases and the J segment 8 bases; nucleotides outside the gene matches: 6. This CDR3 spans 13 amino acids. CDR3 nucleotides: TGTGCCAGCAGCAGCCTAGCGGGAGTACAGCAGTACTTC. Its protein is CASSSLAGVQQYF.

The chain has TRBV24-1 and TRBJ2-7; TRBD2 matches 7 bases. The length of the CDR3 is 15 residues. Germline lookup yields CDR1 KGHDR and CDR2 SFDVKD. Trimming took 2 bases from V and 2 from J; bases not matched to a gene: 5. CDR3 DNA: TGTGCCACCAGTGATTCTCACGGACTAGCCTACGAGCAGTACTTC. It translates to CATSDSHGLAYEQYF.

Details on this clonotype: The junction does not match germline at one end; this may be a read error. This sequence joins TRBV11-1 and TRBJ2-5; D gene unclear. The CDR3 sequence is 13 residues long. Germline V gene data show CDR1 as SGHAT and CDR2 as FQDESV (reference sequence). The CDR3 loop reads CTSSLLGMETQCF. Written as DNA, the CDR3 is TGTACCAGCAGCTTATTAGGAATGGAGACCCAGTGCTTC.

The chain recombines TRBV5-1 with TRBJ2-3; 11 nucleotides match TRBD2. With 4 bases clipped from V and 3 bases from J, the junction kept 7 bases outside the gene matches. The germline CDR1 and CDR2 sequences are SGHRS and YFSETQ. CDR3 length equals 16 residues. In DNA, the CDR3 is TGCGCCAGCAGCAATAGCGGGAGGGCCAGTACAGATACGCAGTATTTT. Amino acids: CASSNSGRASTDTQYF.

This chain joins TRBV12-3 or TRBV12-4 and TRBJ2-1; 11 bases align to TRBD2. The trim removed 3 bases at V and 8 bases at J, leaving 6 bases unmatched. The CDR3 has 15 residues. The CDR3: CASSFRTSGLDEQFF. The CDR3 nucleotides are TGTGCCAGCAGTTTCAGGACTAGCGGGCTGGATGAGCAGTTCTTC.